This record concerns one T cell receptor (beta chain) sequence. The data were taken from a study of blood T cell repertoires in COVID-19. Across the whole study: Samples representing acute and convalescent COVID-19 were sourced from the United States, Italy and Spain.

In the authors' methods: Using reference gene primer amplification, nucleated cell counts were estimated. The table came from immunoSEQ multiplex PCR; TCRdb's copy has only in-frame clones and leaves some out. D and trimming were read from the DNA, whereas the V and J calls and clone size are those reported in that table. In the table there are about 440,000 clones, 90% of which are singletons. The CDR3 has 12 residues. Germline CDR1 and CDR2: LGHNT and FRNRAP. Sequenced sample: PBMCs or T cells enriched from blood (not recorded which). This clonotype was obtained from a man aged 18 to 29 who had recovered from COVID-19. V gene TRBV12-5 combines with J gene TRBJ2-4, with TRBD2 as a possible D gene (6 bases). The CDR3 reads CAGGVAKNIQYF. As DNA, the CDR3 is TGTGCCGGCGGGGTAGCCAAAAACATTCAGTACTTC.